This T cell receptor (beta chain) was documented in a study of blood T cell repertoires in COVID-19. Study-level background: Material from acute and convalescent COVID-19 was sourced from the United States, Italy and Spain. Sources were T cells, B-cell-depleted T cells, or PBMCs; the material itself was cDNA or gDNA.

Per the original methods: Amplification of reference gene primers provided the estimated nucleated cell counts. Some clones are missing from TCRdb's copy, which holds only in-frame ones; the method was immunoSEQ multiplex PCR. The D gene and trimming were derived from the DNA, and the V and J assignments and clone size from that table. This sample yields roughly 64,000 clones, of which 65% to 80% are seen a single time; 4% to 5.5% belongs to the top ten. The specimen sequenced was peripheral blood. This clonotype was obtained from a human donor in a cohort sampled during active COVID-19.

CDR3 protein: CASSGGSHTEAFF. In DNA, the CDR3 is TGCGCCAGCAGCGGAGGCAGCCACACTGAAGCTTTCTTT. This chain uses TRBV5-1 with TRBJ1-1; D gene unclear. The V gene lost 4 bases and the J gene lost 3 bases, with 10 bases spanning the gap. This CDR3 is 13 amino acids long. Germline loops: CDR1 SGHRS, CDR2 YFSETQ.